Given below is one T cell receptor (beta chain) in context. Germline assignment: CDR1 MNHEY and CDR2 SVGAGI. V shed 8 bases and J shed 9 bases, with 11 bases lying between them. The CDR3 is 12 amino acids. Authors' data handling: Estimated nucleated cell counts came from reference gene primer amplification. TCRdb's copy holds only in-frame clones and misses some; the assay was immunoSEQ multiplex PCR. Clonal size and the V and J genes are those of that table, whereas D and trimming came from the DNA. The sample records 200,000 to 250,000 clones, approximately 85% being singletons. These data belong to a study of blood T cell repertoires in COVID-19. Participants were aged about 18 to 100 years from 20 to 30 US areas. Cohort assignment relied on participant-reported clinical history.

Sequencing input: PBMCs or T cells enriched from blood (not recorded which). The origin of this receptor is a woman in her fifties or sixties with acute COVID-19. This sequence joins TRBV6-5 and TRBJ1-6, with D possibly TRBD1 on 5 matching bases. CDR3 sequence: CASGGAASPLHF. The DNA of the CDR3 is TGTGCCAGCGGCGGGGCGGCTTCACCCCTCCACTTT.